This T cell receptor beta chain was retrieved from a study of blood T cell repertoires in COVID-19. Sequencing used immunoSEQ multiplex PCR; TCRdb keeps in-frame clones, though not all of them. The data contain 270,000 or so clones, 83% of them singletons. V shed 2 bases and J 2 bases; nucleotides not matched to a gene: 1. The germline V gene encodes CDR1 KGHSH and CDR2 LQKENI. This CDR3 is 15 amino acids long. The chain is built from TRBV18 and TRBJ1-4, with 8 bases fitting TRBD1. Sequencing used peripheral blood. This clonotype was sampled from a woman aged 45-59 years who had recovered from COVID-19. DNA of the CDR3: TGTGCCAGCTCACCAAGACAGGGGACTAATGAAAAACTGTTTTTT. This sequence encodes CASSPRQGTNEKLFF.